Below are 30 T cell receptor beta chains sequenced from a single sample in a study of T-cell memory formation after mild COVID-19. From the 5' RACE reads, TCRdb called clonotypes with MiXCR, one entry per CDR3 protein. Counted here are hundreds of thousands of distinct CDR3 sequences, roughly 25% occurring once; the ten biggest clones make up around 12%. The specimen sequenced was PBMCs or a T cell subset sorted from them (not recorded which). The origin of the receptors is an adult woman who had mild COVID-19 (a few samples of this study predate the infection). Cell type and time point are not known.

The chain recombines TRBV24-1 with TRBJ2-3; possibly TRBD2 for D (5 bases). The CDR3 runs to 15 residues. The V gene lost 3 bases and the J gene lost 2 bases, with 11 bases spanning the gap. Germline V CDR1 and CDR2: KGHDR, SFDVKD. CDR3 in DNA: TGTGCCACCAGTGATCGGGGAACCTTCACAGATACGCAGTATTTT. Its protein is CATSDRGTFTDTQYF.

This clonotype has only a few counts. The chain is built from TRBV5-6 and TRBJ2-5, with unresolved D. V was trimmed by 2 bases and J by 5 bases, leaving 7 bases between them. The CDR3 runs 12 residues. Germline V gives CDR1 SGHDT, CDR2 YYEEEE. The chain's CDR3 is CASSFNSETQYF. The CDR3 nucleotides are TGTGCCAGCAGCTTTAATTCTGAGACCCAGTACTTC.

This clonotype was observed many times. The rearrangement joins TRBV5-1 to TRBJ1-1; 7 positions agree with TRBD1. J was trimmed by 0 bases and V by 4 bases; bases with no gene match: 9. This CDR3 has 16 amino acids. Germline CDR1 SGHRS, CDR2 YFSETQ. CDR3 sequence (DNA): TGCGCCAGCAGCAGGGGACAGAATAACATGAACACTGAAGCTTTCTTT. Encoded protein: CASSRGQNNMNTEAFF.

The gene calls are TRBV20-1 and TRBJ2-3; 11 nucleotides agree with TRBD2. Germline CDR1 and CDR2: DFQATT and SNEGSKA (reference sequence). The CDR3 covers 14 residues. J was trimmed by 5 bases and V by 5 bases; bases with no gene match: 6. This CDR3 is CSAHTSGRGDTQYF. Here the CDR3 DNA reads TGCAGTGCTCATACTAGCGGGAGAGGAGATACGCAGTATTTT.

In its sample, this clonotype was seen a few times. CDR3 nucleotide sequence: TGTGCCAGCAGTTTAGCCGGGGGACAGCATCAGCAGTACTTC. Translation gives CASSLAGGQHQQYF. This sequence joins TRBV12-3 or TRBV12-4 and TRBJ2-7; D might be TRBD1 (7 bases). This CDR3 has 14 amino acids. Trimming cost V 0 bases and J 8 bases, with 14 bases left between them.

V gene TRBV7-3 combines with J gene TRBJ2-1; 13 bases align to TRBD2. This CDR3 is built from 18 residues. The V gene end was trimmed by 5 bases and the J gene end by 7 bases; junction bases not matched to a gene: 14. Germline V gene data show CDR1 as SGHTA and CDR2 as FQGTGA. In nucleotides, the CDR3 is TGTGCCAGCAGCCAGTGGACTAGCGGGAGTCCGTTTAGTAATGAGCAGTTCTTC. Protein: CASSQWTSGSPFSNEQFF. Full variable domain (missing parts from reference TRBV7-3 and TRBJ2-1): GAGVSQTPSNKVTEKGKYVELRCDPISGHTALYWYRQSLGQGPEFLIYFQGTGAADDSGLPNDRFFAVRPEGSVSTLKIQRTERGDSAVYLCASSQWTSGSPFSNEQFFGPGTRLTVL.

The chain recombines TRBV6-6 with TRBJ1-1, with TRBD1 matching over 8 bases. The CDR3 is made up of 15 amino acids. V shed 0 bases and J 3 bases; nucleotides not matched to a gene: 3. The V gene's germline CDR1 is MNHNY and CDR2 SVGAGI (reference sequence). CDR3 DNA sequence: TGTGCCAGCAGTTACTCGGCAGGGGGCCACACTGAAGCTTTCTTT. Translation gives CASSYSAGGHTEAFF.

The J gene is TRBJ2-7, the V gene TRBV27, with 7 bases fitting TRBD2. V was pared by 3 bases and J by 2 bases, with 7 bases of the junction left unmatched. This CDR3 comprises 15 residues. Germline V gene sequence: CDR1 MNHEY, CDR2 SMNVEV (reference sequence). The CDR3 spells CASSLVGGRTYEQYF. The CDR3 DNA reads TGTGCCAGCAGTTTGGTGGGGGGGAGGACCTACGAGCAGTACTTC.

A note on this clonotype: At one end the junction does not follow the germline gene, possibly because of a read error. The CDR3 reads CSSSNRGRSGSPDEQYF. In DNA, the CDR3 is TGTTCCAGCAGCAATCGGGGCCGGAGCGGGAGTCCTGACGAGCAGTACTTC. The chain uses TRBV9 and TRBJ2-7; the match to TRBD2 covers 8 bases. The CDR3 runs to 17 residues. Germline CDR1 and CDR2: SGDLS and YYNGEE.

This clonotype was seen more than once but under ten times. The CDR3 nucleotides read TGTGCCACAGCGGGAGGGCGAGCCAAAAACATTCAGTACTTC. Translated, it gives CATAGGRAKNIQYF. The chain links TRBV2 to TRBJ2-4; 10 bases are shared with TRBD2. The CDR3 covers 14 residues. Germline V gives CDR1 SNHLY, CDR2 FYNNEI. V trimming: 10 bases; J trimming: 0 bases; junction bases outside the gene matches: 3.

The chain joins TRBV5-1 to TRBJ1-2; D not resolved. The CDR3 loop spans 12 amino acids. The V end was cut by 3 bases, the J end by 4 bases, with 7 bases between. Germline CDR1 and CDR2: SGHRS and YFSETQ. The CDR3 DNA follows: TGCGCCAGCAGCTCGGGATCCTATGGCTACACCTTC. Its translation is CASSSGSYGYTF.

The CDR3 loop is CASSWGGATQETQYF. The CDR3 nucleotides read TGTGCCAGCAGCTGGGGGGGAGCGACCCAAGAGACCCAGTACTTC. The chain carries TRBV11-3 and TRBJ2-5; 7 nucleotides line up with TRBD2. The CDR3 contains 15 residues. J was trimmed by 1 base and V by 4 bases; bases with no gene match: 6. Germline-derived CDR1 and CDR2 are SGHNT and YENEEA.

This clonotype was counted many times. The chain is built from TRBV29-1 and TRBJ1-1; possible D gene TRBD1, 6 bases. Germline V lookup: CDR1 SQVTM, CDR2 ANQGSEA. The CDR3 loop spans 14 amino acids. The V gene lost 6 bases and the J gene lost 8 bases, with 22 bases spanning the gap. The CDR3 is CSVQGVRTDPEAFF. CDR3 nucleotide sequence: TGCAGCGTGCAAGGCGTCCGGACAGATCCCGAAGCTTTCTTT.

The chain recombines TRBV2 with TRBJ2-3; TRBD1 is a possible D gene (5 bases). The V end was cut by 6 bases, the J end by 0 bases, with 10 bases between. The CDR3 is 14 amino acids. Germline V lookup: CDR1 SNHLY, CDR2 FYNNEI. The CDR3, as DNA: TGTGCCAGCAGGATGGACACAAGCACAGATACGCAGTATTTT. It specifies CASRMDTSTDTQYF.

J is TRBJ2-3 and V is TRBV11-1; possibly TRBD1 or TRBD2 for D (7 bases each). V was clipped by 4 bases and J by 0 bases, with 14 bases between them. Germline V gives CDR1 SGHAT, CDR2 FQDESV (reference sequence). This CDR3 region has 16 residues. The CDR3 nucleotides read TGTGCCAGCAGCTCCAGGGGGGGGTTGAGCACAGATACGCAGTATTTT. This translates into CASSSRGGLSTDTQYF.

The chain carries TRBV12-3 or TRBV12-4 and TRBJ1-6; 9 bases align to TRBD1. The CDR3 extends over 18 amino acids. The V segment lost 1 base and the J segment 9 bases; nucleotides outside the gene matches: 13. This chain's CDR3 is CASSLVLWGDRDPSPLHF. The CDR3 DNA sequence: TGTGCCAGCAGTTTAGTGTTATGGGGGGACAGGGACCCTTCACCCCTCCACTTT.

This clonotype has just one count. This chain links TRBV7-9 with TRBJ1-2; D gene uncertain. Between the trimmed V and J ends, which lost 7 bases and 3 bases, there was a span of 12 bases. The CDR3 extends over 13 amino acids. CDR1 and CDR2 (germline): SEHNR, FQNEAQ (reference sequence). The CDR3, as DNA: TGTGCCAGCACCCCGTCCGTGGACTATGGCTACACCTTC. It is translated as CASTPSVDYGYTF.

This clonotype was observed a few times. This chain joins TRBV20-1 and TRBJ2-1; 7 bases line up with TRBD2. The CDR3 contains 15 residues. The trim removed 0 bases at V and 9 bases at J, leaving 11 bases unmatched. Germline lookup yields CDR1 DFQATT and CDR2 SNEGSKA (reference sequence). CDR3 in amino acids: CSARDQSGRAGEQFF. The CDR3 coding sequence is TGCAGTGCTAGAGATCAATCGGGGAGGGCGGGTGAGCAGTTCTTC.

The V and J genes are TRBV3-1 and TRBJ2-1, with D perhaps matching TRBD2 (7 bases). Deletions cut 4 bases from V and 2 bases from J, with 12 bases between. This CDR3 is built from 15 residues. Germline assignment: CDR1 LGHDT and CDR2 YNNKEL (reference sequence). Written as DNA, the CDR3 is TGTGCCAGCAGCCCGGAGGGGGGGCCCTACAATGAGCAGTTCTTC. It codes for CASSPEGGPYNEQFF.

The chain carries TRBV3-1 and TRBJ2-7, with TRBD1 as a possible D gene (6 bases). There are 16 residues in the CDR3. Germline loops: CDR1 LGHDT, CDR2 YNNKEL (reference sequence). Deletions cut 2 bases from V and 0 bases from J, with 14 bases between. CDR3 protein: CASSQQDRFPSYEQYF. The CDR3 nucleotides are TGTGCCAGCAGCCAACAAGACAGGTTCCCCTCCTACGAGCAGTACTTC.

This chain joins TRBV20-1 and TRBJ1-1; D uncertain. V lost 6 bases to trimming and J lost 3 bases, with 5 bases between them. The CDR3 runs to 10 residues. Germline V gene lookup returns CDR1 DFQATT and CDR2 SNEGSKA (reference sequence). The DNA for the CDR3 is TGCAGTGCGATCCACACTGAAGCTTTCTTT. Encoded protein: CSAIHTEAFF.

This clonotype was seen only a few times. This chain uses TRBV4-3 with TRBJ1-3; D gene uncertain. The germline gives CDR1 LGHNA, CDR2 YSLEER. The CDR3 sequence is 14 residues long. V was trimmed by 1 base and J by 1 base, leaving 5 bases between them. As DNA, the CDR3 is TGCGCCAGCAGCCAAGCCATTTCTGGAAACACCATATATTTT. Protein sequence: CASSQAISGNTIYF.

V gene TRBV29-1 combines with J gene TRBJ1-1; 10 bases map to TRBD1. CDR1 is SQVTM and CDR2 is ANQGSEA in the germline V gene. There are 14 residues in the CDR3. V dropped 7 bases and J dropped 6; count of bases not matched to a gene: 11. CDR3 in amino acids: CSASDRGMYPEAFF. In nucleotides, the CDR3 is TGCAGCGCGTCGGACAGGGGGATGTACCCTGAAGCTTTCTTT.

The genes are TRBV6-5 and TRBJ2-2; 7 bases match TRBD2. With 8 bases clipped from V and 2 bases from J, the junction kept 2 bases outside the gene matches. The CDR3 extends over 13 amino acids. Germline V gives CDR1 MNHEY, CDR2 SVGAGI. CDR3 amino acids: CASGRANTGELFF. The CDR3 bases are TGTGCCAGCGGGAGGGCCAACACCGGGGAGCTGTTTTTT.

The genes are TRBV7-9 and TRBJ2-2, with 8 bases fitting TRBD1. This CDR3 contains 13 residues. The germline CDR1 and CDR2 sequences are SEHNR and FQNEAQ (reference sequence). The junction had 5 bases not matched to a gene; V was cut back by 8 bases and J by 6 bases. The CDR3 here is CASGTGPAGELFF. In nucleotides, the CDR3 is TGTGCCAGCGGGACAGGTCCGGCCGGGGAGCTGTTTTTT.

The chain recombines TRBV7-3 with TRBJ2-1; tentatively, D is TRBD2 (6 bases). Germline CDR1 reads SGHTA; CDR2 reads FQGTGA. Trimming left V 5 bases short and J 6 bases short, with 20 bases between. There are 16 residues in the CDR3. CDR3 coding DNA: TGTGCCAGCAGCCGCAATGCGCGTGGCGGGACCAATGAGCAGTTCTTC. This codes for CASSRNARGGTNEQFF.

This chain links TRBV5-1 with TRBJ2-7; D is undetermined. V lost 4 bases and J 4 bases, leaving 18 bases between the germline ends. Germline CDR1 reads SGHRS; CDR2 reads YFSETQ. The CDR3 totals 15 residues. This CDR3 is CASSATIRKTYEQYF. In DNA form, the CDR3 reads TGCGCCAGCAGCGCTACCATTCGCAAGACTTACGAGCAGTACTTC.

At least ten counts were recorded for this clonotype. The junction does not match germline at one end; this may be a read error. The chain uses TRBV7-2 and TRBJ2-3, with 7 bases lining up with TRBD1. Germline assignment: CDR1 SGHTA and CDR2 FQGNSA. This CDR3 is 14 amino acids long. CDR3 protein: CASTLDRVADTQYF. The DNA for the CDR3 is TGTGCCAGCACCTTAGACAGGGTCGCAGATACGCAGTATTTT.

This clonotype was seen only a few times. The V and J genes are TRBV12-3 or TRBV12-4 and TRBJ1-2; D may be TRBD1 (5 bases). V dropped 6 bases and J dropped 4 bases, with 15 bases sitting between them. CDR3 length equals 14 residues. The CDR3 sequence is CASSSNTGGYGYTF. In DNA, the CDR3 is TGTGCCAGCAGCAGCAATACAGGAGGCTATGGCTACACCTTC.

V usage is TRBV29-1 and J usage is TRBJ2-5; D is possibly TRBD1 (7 bases). CDR1 and CDR2 from the germline V gene are SQVTM and ANQGSEA. The CDR3 totals 14 residues. Trimming cost V 5 bases and J 4 bases, with 17 bases left between them. The CDR3 region is CSVTEGASRETQYF. The CDR3 bases are TGCAGCGTTACGGAGGGGGCGTCACGAGAGACCCAGTACTTC.